The rows below give T cell receptor beta chains drawn from one sample of a study of OX40 agonist ivuxolimab in advanced cancers. Using immunoSEQ multiplex PCR, the repertoire was profiled, and TCRdb retains in-frame clones only, with some absent. The data show about 90,000 clones, approximately 90% seen once. The material sequenced was CD4+ or CD8+ T cells sorted from blood, taken in a trial of the OX40 agonist ivuxolimab. The receptors here all came from an adult with an advanced solid tumor such as melanoma, head and neck, liver or kidney cancer. Each CDR3 is given with its conserved first and last residue. A D gene is named only where the DNA matches it firmly. Only some rows state a clone size, as once, few, many or a class for expanded clones.

cdr3_nt: TGTGCCAGCAGCTCAGCCTGGGACGGCGACTCCTACGAGCAGTACTTC; cdr3_aa: CASSSAWDGDSYEQYF; j_call: TRBJ2-7; v_call: TRBV7-8; d_call: .; clone_size: .
cdr3_nt: TGTGCCAGCAGCTATACGATGTACGAGCAGTACTTC; cdr3_aa: CASSYTMYEQYF; j_call: TRBJ2-7; v_call: TRBV7-2; d_call: .; clone_size: .
cdr3_nt: TGTGCCAGCAGTCCCGCCGCGGGAGGAACCTACGAGCAGTACTTC; cdr3_aa: CASSPAAGGTYEQYF; j_call: TRBJ2-7; v_call: TRBV9; d_call: TRBD2; clone_size: .
cdr3_nt: TGCGCCAGCAGCTTGGTGGGCATAGACTTGAATTCACCCCTCCACTTT; cdr3_aa: CASSLVGIDLNSPLHF; j_call: TRBJ1-6; v_call: TRBV5-1; d_call: .; clone_size: .
cdr3_nt: TGCAGCGTTGAAGATGAGAGGGGGCGTTTCACAGATACGCAGTATTTT; cdr3_aa: CSVEDERGRFTDTQYF; j_call: TRBJ2-3; v_call: TRBV29-1; d_call: TRBD1; clone_size: .
cdr3_nt: TGTGCCAGCCAGGACAGGCCCTCCTACGAGCAGTACTTC; cdr3_aa: CASQDRPSYEQYF; j_call: TRBJ2-7; v_call: TRBV28; d_call: TRBD1; clone_size: .
cdr3_nt: TGTGCCATTGGGGCGGATACTAGCACAGATACGCAGTATTTT; cdr3_aa: CAIGADTSTDTQYF; j_call: TRBJ2-3; v_call: TRBV10-3; d_call: .; clone_size: .
cdr3_nt: TGTGCCAGCAGCACGACAGGGTTGACCCAGTACTTC; cdr3_aa: CASSTTGLTQYF; j_call: TRBJ2-5; v_call: TRBV7-6; d_call: TRBD1; clone_size: .
cdr3_nt: TGTGCCAGCAGTTACTCTAGGGAGCGTAACATTCAGTACTTC; cdr3_aa: CASSYSRERNIQYF; j_call: TRBJ2-4; v_call: TRBV6-6; d_call: .; clone_size: .
cdr3_nt: TGTGCCAGCAGCGTAGAGAGGTCCCCCTCTAGCACAGATACGCAGTATTTT; cdr3_aa: CASSVERSPSSTDTQYF; j_call: TRBJ2-3; v_call: TRBV9; d_call: .; clone_size: once
cdr3_nt: TGCGCCAGCAGTCAAACCCTCGGGGGGGAAGCTTTCTTT; cdr3_aa: CASSQTLGGEAFF; j_call: TRBJ1-1; v_call: TRBV4-1; d_call: .; clone_size: once
cdr3_nt: TGTGCCAGCTCCGGAGATACGCAGTATTTT; cdr3_aa: CASSGDTQYF; j_call: TRBJ2-3; v_call: TRBV28; d_call: .; clone_size: .
cdr3_nt: TGTGCCACCGGAGGGACAGGGAGCTCCTACAATGAGCAGTTCTTC; cdr3_aa: CATGGTGSSYNEQFF; j_call: TRBJ2-1; v_call: TRBV19; d_call: TRBD1; clone_size: .
cdr3_nt: TGCGCCAGCAGCCAAGGAAGCGGGAGTGGAGATACGCAGTATTTT; cdr3_aa: CASSQGSGSGDTQYF; j_call: TRBJ2-3; v_call: TRBV4-1; d_call: TRBD2; clone_size: .
cdr3_nt: TGTGCCAGCAGTGAAGTCGGGACAGCCTACGAGCAGTACTTC; cdr3_aa: CASSEVGTAYEQYF; j_call: TRBJ2-7; v_call: TRBV25-1; d_call: TRBD1; clone_size: .
cdr3_nt: TGCGCCAGTTTCCCCGGGCAGCGACTCTCTGGGGCCAACGTCCTGACTTTC; cdr3_aa: CASFPGQRLSGANVLTF; j_call: TRBJ2-6; v_call: TRBV5-1; d_call: .; clone_size: .
cdr3_nt: TGTGCCAGCAGCGATAGGAGAGGGAGGCCTTCCTTCTTGCGTGAGCAGTTCTTC; cdr3_aa: CASSDRRGRPSFLREQFF; j_call: TRBJ2-1; v_call: TRBV7-8; d_call: .; clone_size: .
cdr3_nt: TGTGCCAGCAGCTTAAGTGGGGGAGTAGCCTACGAGCAGTACTTC; cdr3_aa: CASSLSGGVAYEQYF; j_call: TRBJ2-7; v_call: TRBV7-3; d_call: .; clone_size: .
cdr3_nt: TGCGCCAGCAGCCAGGACTCAGTACTACTCCCAGCCAAAAACATTCAGTACTTC; cdr3_aa: CASSQDSVLLPAKNIQYF; j_call: TRBJ2-4; v_call: TRBV5-1; d_call: .; clone_size: .
cdr3_nt: TGTGCCAGCAGCGCCGCCTCGGCAGGGGGATACAATGAGCAGTTCTTC; cdr3_aa: CASSAASAGGYNEQFF; j_call: TRBJ2-1; v_call: TRBV7-9; d_call: TRBD1; clone_size: .
cdr3_nt: TGTGCCAGCAGCTGGGACAGGGGGGGATATGGCTACACCTTC; cdr3_aa: CASSWDRGGYGYTF; j_call: TRBJ1-2; v_call: TRBV6-1; d_call: TRBD1; clone_size: once
cdr3_nt: TGTGCCAGCAGGACACTAGCGGGTTTCCACAATGAGCAGTTCTTC; cdr3_aa: CASRTLAGFHNEQFF; j_call: TRBJ2-1; v_call: TRBV28; d_call: TRBD2; clone_size: .
cdr3_nt: TGTGCCAGCAGCGTAGTAGAGGATACGCAGTATTTT; cdr3_aa: CASSVVEDTQYF; j_call: TRBJ2-3; v_call: TRBV9; d_call: .; clone_size: .
cdr3_nt: TGTGCCAGTAGTATTGGGGACTACAATGAGCAGTTCTTC; cdr3_aa: CASSIGDYNEQFF; j_call: TRBJ2-1; v_call: TRBV19; d_call: .; clone_size: .
cdr3_nt: TGTGCCAGCAGACCGTCCTCGGGACTAGCGAGTACCTACGAGCAGTACTTC; cdr3_aa: CASRPSSGLASTYEQYF; j_call: TRBJ2-7; v_call: TRBV7-9; d_call: TRBD2; clone_size: .
cdr3_nt: TGTGCCAGCAGCCAAAGAATCAATGAGCAGTTCTTC; cdr3_aa: CASSQRINEQFF; j_call: TRBJ2-1; v_call: TRBV14; d_call: .; clone_size: .
cdr3_nt: TGTGCCAGCAGCTTAGCAGGGGAATTCAATCAGCCCCAGCATTTT; cdr3_aa: CASSLAGEFNQPQHF; j_call: TRBJ1-5; v_call: TRBV7-9; d_call: .; clone_size: .
cdr3_nt: TGTGCCAGCAGCACACTAGAGAGCTCCTACAATGAGCAGTTCTTC; cdr3_aa: CASSTLESSYNEQFF; j_call: TRBJ2-1; v_call: TRBV6-5; d_call: .; clone_size: .
cdr3_nt: TGTGCCAGCAGCTCGGACGGTATCCAAGAGACCCAGTACTTC; cdr3_aa: CASSSDGIQETQYF; j_call: TRBJ2-5; v_call: TRBV7-9; d_call: .; clone_size: .
cdr3_nt: TGTGCCAGCAGCTTGGAGGGACGGGCCTACGAGCAGTACTTC; cdr3_aa: CASSLEGRAYEQYF; j_call: TRBJ2-7; v_call: TRBV5-4; d_call: .; clone_size: .